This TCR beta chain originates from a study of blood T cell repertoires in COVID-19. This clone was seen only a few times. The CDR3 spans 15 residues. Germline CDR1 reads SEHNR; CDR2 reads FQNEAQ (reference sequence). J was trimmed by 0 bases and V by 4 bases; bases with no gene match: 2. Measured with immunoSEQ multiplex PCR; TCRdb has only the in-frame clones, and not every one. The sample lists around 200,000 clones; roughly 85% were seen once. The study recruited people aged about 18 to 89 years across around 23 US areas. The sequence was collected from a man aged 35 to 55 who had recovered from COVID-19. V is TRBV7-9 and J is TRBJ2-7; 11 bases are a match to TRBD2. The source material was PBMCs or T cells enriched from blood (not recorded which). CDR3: CASSSTSGSSYEQYF. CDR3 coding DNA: TGTGCCAGCAGCTCCACTAGCGGGAGCTCCTACGAGCAGTACTTC.